At least ten counts were recorded for the clone carrying this T cell receptor (beta chain). Antigen specificity is unknown. The study amplified TCR beta CDR3 regions using RNA transcripts. RT-PCR with HTBI primers came first, then second-round multiplex PCR. TCRdb itself ran the multiplex PCR reads through MiXCR, one entry per CDR3 protein. Counted here are about 590,000 distinct CDR3 sequences, under 40% occurring once; the ten biggest clones make up 3.5% to 4.5%. CDR3 length equals 14 residues. The V gene's germline CDR1 is SQVTM and CDR2 ANQGSEA. Unmatched junction bases numbered 8, after V lost 4 bases and J lost 6 bases. This sample is part of a study of Graves' ophthalmopathy and Graves' hyperthyroidism. Study observations and caveats: In blood, most expanded thyroid clonotypes above 0.001 frequency were also detected. Discrimination between ophthalmopathy and stable hyperthyroidism by a 13-signature model showed about 88% sensitivity and roughly 80% specificity.

The chain has TRBV29-1 and TRBJ1-2; 10 nucleotides match TRBD1. The sequence derives from an adult man with Graves' hyperthyroidism. Sequencing used peripheral blood or thyroid tissue (not recorded which). Here the CDR3 DNA reads TGCAGCGTTGGTGGGGGACAGGGGATAGATGGCTACACCTTC. Translating gives CSVGGGQGIDGYTF.